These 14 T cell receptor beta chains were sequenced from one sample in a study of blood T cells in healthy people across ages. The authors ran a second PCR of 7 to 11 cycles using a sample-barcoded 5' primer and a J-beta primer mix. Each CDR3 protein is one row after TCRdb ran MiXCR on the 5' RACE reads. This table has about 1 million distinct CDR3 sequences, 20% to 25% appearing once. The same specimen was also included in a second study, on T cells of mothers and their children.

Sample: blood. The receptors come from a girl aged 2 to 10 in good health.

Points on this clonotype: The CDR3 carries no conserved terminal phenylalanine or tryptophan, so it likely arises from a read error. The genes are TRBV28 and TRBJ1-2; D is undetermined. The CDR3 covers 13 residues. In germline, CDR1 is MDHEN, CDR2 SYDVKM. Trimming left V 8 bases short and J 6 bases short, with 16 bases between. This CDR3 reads CASASGPPHGYTL. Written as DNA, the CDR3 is TGTGCCAGCGCTTCCGGGCCCCCTCATGGCTACACCCTC.

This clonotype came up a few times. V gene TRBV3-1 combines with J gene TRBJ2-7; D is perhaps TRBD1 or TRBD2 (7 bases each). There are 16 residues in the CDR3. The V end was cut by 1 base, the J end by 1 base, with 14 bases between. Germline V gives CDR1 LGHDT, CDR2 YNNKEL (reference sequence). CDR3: CASSQAQGGLSYEQYF. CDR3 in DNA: TGTGCCAGCAGCCAAGCCCAGGGGGGGCTTTCCTACGAGCAGTACTTC.

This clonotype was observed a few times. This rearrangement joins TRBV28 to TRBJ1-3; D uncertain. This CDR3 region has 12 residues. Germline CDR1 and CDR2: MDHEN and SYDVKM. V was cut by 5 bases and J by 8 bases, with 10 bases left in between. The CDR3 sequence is CASSPSGDTIYF. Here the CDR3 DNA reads TGTGCCAGCAGTCCGTCCGGAGACACCATATATTTT.

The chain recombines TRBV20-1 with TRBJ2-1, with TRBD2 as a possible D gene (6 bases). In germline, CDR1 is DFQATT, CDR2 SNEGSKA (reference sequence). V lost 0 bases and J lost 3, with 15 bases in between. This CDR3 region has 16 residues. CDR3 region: CSARDLEGRNYNEQFF. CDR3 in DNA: TGCAGTGCTAGAGATCTGGAGGGGCGGAACTACAATGAGCAGTTCTTC.

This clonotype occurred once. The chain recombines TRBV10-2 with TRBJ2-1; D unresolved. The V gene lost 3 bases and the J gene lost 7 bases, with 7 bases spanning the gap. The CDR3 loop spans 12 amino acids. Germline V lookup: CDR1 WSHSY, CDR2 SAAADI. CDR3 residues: CASSDWQNEQFF. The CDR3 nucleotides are TGCGCCAGCAGTGATTGGCAGAATGAGCAGTTCTTC.

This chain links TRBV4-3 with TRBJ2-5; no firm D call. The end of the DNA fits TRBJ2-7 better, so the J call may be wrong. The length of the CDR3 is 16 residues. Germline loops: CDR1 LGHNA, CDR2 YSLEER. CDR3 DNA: TGCGCCAGCAGCCAAGATAGGACGGTGTACTCCTACGAGCAGTACTTC. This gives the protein CASSQDRTVYSYEQYF.

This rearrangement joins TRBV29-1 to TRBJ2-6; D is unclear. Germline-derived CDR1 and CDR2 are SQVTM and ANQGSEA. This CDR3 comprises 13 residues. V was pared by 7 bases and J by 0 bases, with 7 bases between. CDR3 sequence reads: CSARNSGANVLTF. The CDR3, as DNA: TGCAGCGCCCGGAACTCTGGGGCCAACGTCCTGACTTTC.

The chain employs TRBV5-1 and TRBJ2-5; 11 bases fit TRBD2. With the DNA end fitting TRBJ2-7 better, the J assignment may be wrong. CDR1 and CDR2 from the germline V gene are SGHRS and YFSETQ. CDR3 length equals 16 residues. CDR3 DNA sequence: TGCGCCAGCAGCCGAACTAGCGGGGGTGCTTCCTACGAGCAGTACTTC. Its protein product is CASSRTSGGASYEQYF.

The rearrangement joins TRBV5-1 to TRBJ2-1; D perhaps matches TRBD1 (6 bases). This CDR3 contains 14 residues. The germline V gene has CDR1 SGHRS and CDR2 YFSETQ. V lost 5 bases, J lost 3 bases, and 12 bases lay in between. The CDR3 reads CASSPTGLYNEQFF. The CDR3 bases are TGCGCCAGCAGTCCTACAGGGCTCTACAATGAGCAGTTCTTC.

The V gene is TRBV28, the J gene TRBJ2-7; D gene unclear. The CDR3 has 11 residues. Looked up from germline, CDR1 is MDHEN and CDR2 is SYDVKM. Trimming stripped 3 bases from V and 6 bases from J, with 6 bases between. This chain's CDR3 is CASSFRTEQYF. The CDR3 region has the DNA TGTGCCAGCAGTTTCAGGACCGAGCAGTACTTC.

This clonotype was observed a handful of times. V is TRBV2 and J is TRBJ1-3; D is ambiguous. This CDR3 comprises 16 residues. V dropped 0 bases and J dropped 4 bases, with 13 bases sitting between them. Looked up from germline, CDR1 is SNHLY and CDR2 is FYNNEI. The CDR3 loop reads CASSEAPGAGGNTIYF. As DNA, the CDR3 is TGTGCCAGCAGTGAAGCGCCGGGAGCGGGAGGAAACACCATATATTTT.

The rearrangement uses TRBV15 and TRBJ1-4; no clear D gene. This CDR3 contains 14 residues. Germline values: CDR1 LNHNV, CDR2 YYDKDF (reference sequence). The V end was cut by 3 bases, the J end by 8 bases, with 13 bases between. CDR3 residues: CATSRGWTAEKLFF. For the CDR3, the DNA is TGTGCCACCAGCAGGGGATGGACGGCAGAAAAACTGTTTTTT.

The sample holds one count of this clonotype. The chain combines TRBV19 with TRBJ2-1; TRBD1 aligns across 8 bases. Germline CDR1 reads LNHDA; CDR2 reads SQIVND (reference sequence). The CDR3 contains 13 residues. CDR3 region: CGSRDRGGNEQFF. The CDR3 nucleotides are TGTGGCAGCAGAGACAGGGGAGGCAATGAGCAGTTCTTC.

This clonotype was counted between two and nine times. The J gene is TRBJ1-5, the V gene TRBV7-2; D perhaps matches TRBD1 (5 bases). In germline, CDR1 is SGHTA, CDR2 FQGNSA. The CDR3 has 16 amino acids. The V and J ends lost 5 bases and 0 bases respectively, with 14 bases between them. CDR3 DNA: TGTGCCAGCAGCCCAGGCGTTGGGGCTAGCAATCAGCCCCAGCATTTT. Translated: CASSPGVGASNQPQHF. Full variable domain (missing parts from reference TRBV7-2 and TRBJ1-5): GAGVSQSPSNKVTEKGKDVELRCDPISGHTALYWYRQSLGQGLEFLIYFQGNSAPDKSGLPSDRFSAERTGGSVSTLTIQRTQQEDSAVYLCASSPGVGASNQPQHFGDGTRLSIL.